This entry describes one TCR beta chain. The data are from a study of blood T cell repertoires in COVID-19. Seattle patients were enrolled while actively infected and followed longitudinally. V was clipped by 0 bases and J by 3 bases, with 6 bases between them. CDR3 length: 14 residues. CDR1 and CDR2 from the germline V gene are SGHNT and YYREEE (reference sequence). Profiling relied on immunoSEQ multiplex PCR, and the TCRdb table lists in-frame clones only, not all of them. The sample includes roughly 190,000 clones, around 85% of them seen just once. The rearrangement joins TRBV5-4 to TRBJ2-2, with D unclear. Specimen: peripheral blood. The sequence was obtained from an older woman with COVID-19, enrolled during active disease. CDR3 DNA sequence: TGTGCCAGCAGCTTGGTACTGGACACCGGGGAGCTGTTTTTT. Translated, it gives CASSLVLDTGELFF. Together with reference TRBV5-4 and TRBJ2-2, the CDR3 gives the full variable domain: ETGVTQSPTHLIKTRGQQVTLRCSSQSGHNTVSWYQQALGQGPQFIFQYYREEENGRGNFPPRFSGLQFPNYSSELNVNALELDDSALYLCASSLVLDTGELFFGEGSRLTVL.